Sequencing of this TCR beta chain was carried out in a study of T cell responses to AZD1222 COVID-19 vaccine (dated by TCRdb to 2020 to 2023). Background on the whole study: Because spike-specific TCR depth and breadth did not differ between the two schedules, AZD1222 recipients who got a second dose at roughly 4 weeks were pooled with those who got a second dose at roughly 12 weeks. TCR sequencing was performed for about 250 trial participants, of whom about 200 were given two doses of AZD1222 and around 25 were given two doses of MenACWY control vaccine. Trial participants were enrolled into age subgroups of 18-55, 56-69 and 70-plus years, which contained 148, 28 and 57 TCR-sequenced participants, respectively. Overall study results and their limits: The 56-69-year group was small, and its depth increase did not reach significance, likely because of low power. Spike-specific TCR breadth and depth rose significantly after two AZD1222 doses compared with day 0 and with MenACWY recipients. Only five or six AZD1222 recipients were SARS-CoV-2 seropositive at baseline, limiting conclusions about previously exposed vaccinees. Because no day 14 peak-response samples were available, repertoires were characterized only after the peak T cell response. The whole spike protein was spanned by vaccine-associated CD4 TCRs, and dominant responses were seen in regions 160-218 and 743-854. Participants were mostly white British, with more females than males. The authors suggested clonal diversity may have been underestimated. Epitopes outside the regions mutated in the B.1.351 and B.1.1.7 variants were reportedly recognized by nearly half of the unique spike-specific TCRs.

Notes on this clone: Its recognized antigen is unknown. No quality values exist for individual bases; no much larger clone is one base distant.

Per the publication, the time point label means: baseline before first vaccination. Vaccinee samples were obtained from the UK trials COV001 and COV002, which included a single-blind randomized controlled phase 2/3 trial of AZD1222 (ChAdOx1 nCoV-19) in healthy adults. For TCRbeta chain sequencing, PBMC samples were collected from trial participants at day 0 and at day 28 after the second dose. For CDR1 and CDR2, the germline V gene (reference sequence) lists LNHDA and SQIVND. Trimming takes 5 bases from V and 0 bases from J, and the germline ends sit 11 bases apart. Spanning cysteine to phenylalanine, the CDR3 consists of 16 amino acids. The sequence is cut down to CDR3 DNA, 48 bases in frame from base 1. The CDR3 regions of human TCRbeta chains were analyzed by immunosequencing. For the original study's pipeline: Repertoire TCRs were checked for matches against a reference library of SARS-CoV-2-specific TCRs that had been generated using the MIRA antigen-specificity platform. Breadth was defined as the fraction of unique TCRs that were SARS-CoV-2-associated. Depth was defined as the fraction of total T cells that were SARS-CoV-2-associated. Each spike-specific TCR was assigned to its reactive spike region and to a CD4 or CD8 class using the MIRA data. Log10-transformed breadth and depth values were compared by one-way ANOVA with Sidak's multiple comparisons tests. TCRdb holds this immuneACCESS table with in-frame rearrangements only. Some clones are missing; in checked studies, unresolved V genes explain under half, and the rest has no known cause. The V and J calls and the clone size are those of that table, but D and trimming were determined from the DNA. The sample profile shows fewer than 35,000 clones; approximately 93% of them were found once. The ten top clones hold 35% to 50% of the sample.

The sequencing here drew on peripheral blood, taken on day 0 of AZD1222 vaccination. The sequence is built from TRBV19 and TRBJ2-6, with an unclear D gene assignment. The receptor's source is an adult in good health. The CDR3 in this case is CASSDEVSSGANVLTF. The DNA is as follows: TGTGCCAGTAGTGACGAGGTTAGCTCTGGGGCCAACGTCCTGACTTTC. Joined to the reference TRBV19 and TRBJ2-6 proteins, this CDR3 gives the full variable domain: DGGITQSPKYLFRKEGQNVTLSCEQNLNHDAMYWYRQDPGQGLRLIYYSQIVNDFQKGDIAEGYSVSREKKESFPLTVTSAQKNPTAFYLCASSDEVSSGANVLTFGAGSRLTVL.